Sequencing of this TCR beta chain was carried out in a study of neurological immune-mediated disorders. Synthesis of cDNA was accomplished via 5'RACE employing 10-nucleotide random UMIs. From 15-18 subjects, every sequencing run obtained over 170 million TCR-beta sequences. MiXCR was run by TCRdb on the 5' RACE reads, yielding one entry per CDR3 protein. Among some 71,000 distinct CDR3 sequences listed, 10% to 13% were seen once. This clonotype was recorded at least ten times. Its antigen is as yet unknown. The V end lost 2 bases, the J end lost 3 bases, and 16 bases lay between the germline ends. Germline CDR1 and CDR2: SGHRS and YFSETQ. This CDR3 comprises 16 residues. General study points: HTLV-1-associated myelopathy had the most TCR clonal expansion, while multiple sclerosis had the least, a level that fell below healthy controls.

Time point in this sample: longitudinal time-point 1 (baseline). The study drew its healthy controls from blood bank volunteers in Maryland, USA. The receptor was derived from a man between 25 and 39 years old in good health. The chain carries TRBV5-1 and TRBJ2-3; D perhaps matches TRBD2 (6 bases). Specimen: PBMCs. CDR3 sequence (DNA): TGCGCCAGCAGCTTAGGGACTCCGGGGCCGACAGATACGCAGTATTTT. This sequence encodes CASSLGTPGPTDTQYF.